A selection of T cell receptor beta chains follows, all from one sample in a study of blood T cell repertoires in COVID-19. Profiling relied on immunoSEQ multiplex PCR, and the TCRdb table lists in-frame clones only, not all of them. This table holds 150,000 to 200,000 clones, about 82% found once. Input material: peripheral blood. The origin of the receptors is a woman in her 30s with acute or convalescent COVID-19. The CDR3 runs from the conserved cysteine through the conserved F or W. D genes are given only for firm matches. The size entry is marked missing in some rows and otherwise reads once, few, many or a size class.

size	D	V	J	CDR3	DNA
NA	TRBD1	TRBV5-1	TRBJ1-1	CASSLAGTATEAFF	TGCGCCAGCAGCTTGGCCGGGACAGCCACTGAAGCTTTCTTT
NA	NA	TRBV10-3	TRBJ1-3	CAISDPRGLERNTIYF	TGTGCCATCAGTGACCCCCGCGGGCTCGAACGAAACACCATATATTTT
NA	TRBD2	TRBV6-5	TRBJ2-3	CASSNSGRIDTQYF	TGTGCCAGCAGCAATAGCGGGAGAATTGATACGCAGTATTTT
NA	NA	TRBV5-1	TRBJ2-7	CASSPIVRGEQYF	TGCGCCAGCAGCCCCATTGTTCGAGGCGAGCAGTACTTC
NA	TRBD2	TRBV7-2	TRBJ2-2	CASSIPTSGIRTGELFF	TGTGCCAGCAGCATCCCGACTAGCGGGATCCGTACCGGGGAGCTGTTTTTT
NA	NA	TRBV5-1	TRBJ2-2	CASREAGVTGELFF	TGCGCCAGCAGGGAGGCAGGGGTCACCGGGGAGCTGTTTTTT
NA	NA	TRBV27	TRBJ1-2	CASKTQGYGYTF	TGTGCCAGTAAAACACAGGGTTATGGCTACACCTTC
NA	NA	TRBV27	TRBJ1-5	CASSLGQNQPQHF	TGTGCCAGCAGTTTAGGGCAGAATCAGCCCCAGCATTTT
NA	NA	TRBV27	TRBJ2-1	CASRPRRTLYNEQFF	TGTGCCAGCAGACCACGACGGACACTGTACAATGAGCAGTTCTTC
NA	NA	TRBV14	TRBJ1-6	CASSQVEVLNSPLHF	TGTGCCAGCAGCCAAGTTGAGGTCCTAAATTCACCCCTCCACTTT
NA	TRBD1	TRBV5-6	TRBJ1-4	CASSLDGQGLEKLFF	TGTGCCAGCAGCTTGGACGGACAGGGACTTGAAAAACTGTTTTTT
NA	NA	TRBV28	TRBJ1-5	CASTIGGGQGRVQPQHF	TGTGCCAGCACCATAGGGGGGGGCCAGGGAAGAGTTCAGCCCCAGCATTTT
few	NA	TRBV9	TRBJ1-1	CASRNIQGMNTEAFF	TGTGCCAGCAGGAACATACAGGGTATGAACACTGAAGCTTTCTTT
NA	NA	TRBV25-1	TRBJ2-1	CASSASLRTYNEQFF	TGTGCCAGCAGTGCAAGCCTCCGGACATACAATGAGCAGTTCTTC
once	TRBD1	TRBV23-1	TRBJ1-3	CASSQSPNRQADRPTRDTIYF	TGCGCCAGCAGTCAATCGCCCAATCGGCAAGCGGACAGGCCCACTCGGGACACCATATATTTT
NA	TRBD1	TRBV7-6	TRBJ2-5	CASSLGIRQGIWETQYF	TGTGCCAGCAGCTTAGGGATCCGACAGGGCATATGGGAGACCCAGTACTTC